Here is one TCR beta chain with its context. Antigen unknown. This sample was taken from a study of T cell responses to AZD1222 COVID-19 vaccine. Regarding the study as a whole: When two AZD1222 doses had been given, Spike-specific TCR breadth and depth rose. Unmutated variant regions are reportedly the target of nearly half of TCRs that are spike-specific.

Libraries were prepared by immunoSEQ multiplex PCR; TCRdb keeps only in-frame clonotypes and omits some of them. The data show around 120,000 clones, about nine tenths seen once. Germline CDR1 is SQVTM and CDR2 is ANQGSEA. Trimming left V 6 bases short and J 0 bases short, with 15 bases between. The CDR3 loop spans 15 amino acids. The sequenced sample was peripheral blood, obtained 28 days after the second AZD1222 dose. This clonotype was obtained from an adult who received the AZD1222 COVID-19 vaccine. The V gene is TRBV29-1, the J gene TRBJ1-3; possible D gene TRBD1, 5 bases. This CDR3 is CSVARQSGSGNTIYF. DNA of the CDR3: TGCAGCGTGGCTAGACAGTCCGGCTCTGGAAACACCATATATTTT.